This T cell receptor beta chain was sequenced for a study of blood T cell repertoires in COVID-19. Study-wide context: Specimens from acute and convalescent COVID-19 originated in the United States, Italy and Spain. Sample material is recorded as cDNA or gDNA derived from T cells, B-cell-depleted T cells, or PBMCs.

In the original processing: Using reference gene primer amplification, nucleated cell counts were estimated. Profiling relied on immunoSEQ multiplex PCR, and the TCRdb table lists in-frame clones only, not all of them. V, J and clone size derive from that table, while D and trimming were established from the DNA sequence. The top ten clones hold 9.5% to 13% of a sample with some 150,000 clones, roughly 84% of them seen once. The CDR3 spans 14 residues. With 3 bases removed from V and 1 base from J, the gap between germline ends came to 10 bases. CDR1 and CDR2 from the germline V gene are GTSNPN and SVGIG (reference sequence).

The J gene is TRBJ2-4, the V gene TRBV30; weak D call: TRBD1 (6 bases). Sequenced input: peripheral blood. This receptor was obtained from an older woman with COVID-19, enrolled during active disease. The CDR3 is CAWRQGKAKNIQYF. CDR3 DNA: TGTGCCTGGAGGCAGGGGAAGGCCAAAAACATTCAGTACTTC.